This T cell receptor (beta chain) was observed in a study of monozygotic twins with inflammatory bowel disease. Study-wide results and caveats: Among IBD patients, fewer clonotypes were shared with others than among healthy twins, especially with disease activity.

Samples each yielded cDNA through eight separate reactions. TCRdb derives one entry per CDR3 protein from the 5' RACE reads, leaving out DNA. Seen in this sample are some 400,000 distinct CDR3 sequences; the ten most common clones hold 2% to 3%. Concerning this clonotype: Antigen unknown.

Germline CDR1 is DFQATT and CDR2 is SNEGSKA (reference sequence). This CDR3 comprises 17 residues. J is TRBJ1-1 and V is TRBV20-1; the TRBD1 assignment by TCRdb is unverifiable without DNA. Sequencing was done on a sample of blood. This TCR was recovered from a human donor with ulcerative colitis or Crohn's disease, or a healthy co-twin of an affected twin (not recorded which). The CDR3 here is CSAREPGQGAQLTEAFF.